The text below deals with one T cell receptor (beta chain). What it binds is not known. The CDR3 loop spans 14 amino acids. The germline V gene has CDR1 SEHNR and CDR2 FQNEAQ (reference sequence). Trimming cost V 4 bases and J 7 bases, with 13 bases left between them. A single record per CDR3 protein comes from TCRdb applying MiXCR to the reads. The sample has 800,000 to 950,000 distinct CDR3 sequences, around a third seen once; the top ten hold roughly 12%. The data derive from a study of T cell repertoires in cytomegalovirus infection. Across the study: The public TCR beta signatures pointed to both CMV infection and matching HLA type.

Whole-study findings and limits: CMV-specific TCR beta clonotypes restricted by HLA-C dominated the ex vivo response. Cumulative public TCR beta family frequency identified CMV carriers with the relevant HLA.

This sequence joins TRBV7-9 and TRBJ1-4, with D unresolved. The sequencing used cultured CD8+ T cells from PBMCs, collected from culture after CMV antigen stimulation. The clonotype was recovered from a human donor in good health (CMV status not recorded). Some clones in this sample may be carry-over from other donors' samples. For the CDR3, the DNA is TGTGCCAGCAGCTCGGACCTATACGGTGAAAAACTGTTTTTT. It specifies CASSSDLYGEKLFF.